These 25 T cell receptor beta chains were all obtained from the same sample, sequenced in a study of cytomegalovirus exposure and HLA in healthy donors. The PCR ran on 60 Vbeta and 13 Jbeta primers. Here immunoSEQ multiplex PCR was the method, and the copy in TCRdb shows in-frame clones only, minus some. The sample includes about 120,000 clones, about 76% seen only once; the top ten take approximately 31%. Sequences were obtained from PBMCs. The origin of the receptors is a man aged 60 to 75 in good health and CMV-seropositive.

This clone was seen more than once but under ten times. The chain combines TRBV6-1 with TRBJ1-5, with 7 positions matching TRBD1. CDR1 is MNHNS, CDR2 SASEGT, per germline. The CDR3 is 14 residues long. Trimming took 7 bases from V and 5 from J; bases not matched to a gene: 8. CDR3 sequence (DNA): TGTGCCAGCAAAGACAGGGAGAGGCATCAGCCCCAGCATTTT. It specifies CASKDRERHQPQHF.

The V gene is TRBV11-1, the J gene TRBJ1-1, with TRBD1 identical over 8 bases. J lost 4 bases, V lost 6 bases, and 4 bases had no gene match. CDR1 is SGHAT, CDR2 FQDESV, per germline (reference sequence). The CDR3 is 13 amino acids. The CDR3 DNA reads TGTGCCAGCAGGTTAACAGGGGGCACTGAAGCTTTCTTT. It is translated as CASRLTGGTEAFF. Supplemented by reference TRBV11-1 and TRBJ1-1, the full variable domain reads EAEVAQSPRYKITEKSQAVAFWCDPISGHATLYWYRQILGQGPELLVQFQDESVVDDSQLPKDRFSAERLKGVDSTLKIQPAELGDSAMYLCASRLTGGTEAFFGQGTRLTVV.

This chain uses TRBV4-1 with TRBJ1-5; D gene unclear. V was trimmed by 1 base and J by 5 bases, leaving 21 bases between them. This CDR3 comprises 18 residues. CDR1 is MGHRA, CDR2 YSYEKL, per germline. The CDR3 DNA reads as TGCGCCAGCAGCCAAGGACACACCAGGAGGTACGGATATCAGCCCCAGCATTTT. Encoded protein: CASSQGHTRRYGYQPQHF.

This clone was seen a single time. V is TRBV23-1 and J is TRBJ2-7; the D gene is possibly TRBD2 (6 bases). TRBV23-1 is an open reading frame whose function is uncertain. This CDR3 region has 15 residues. With 6 bases removed from V and 0 bases from J, the gap between germline ends came to 15 bases. The CDR3 DNA is TGCGCCAGCAGCCACCAAGGAGGGTCCTCCTACGAGCAGTACTTC. Its protein product is CASSHQGGSSYEQYF.

This sequence joins TRBV9 and TRBJ1-1, with 7 bases identical to TRBD1. V was pared by 3 bases and J by 7 bases, with 18 bases of the junction left unmatched. Germline-derived CDR1 and CDR2 are SGDLS and YYNGEE. This CDR3 comprises 17 residues. The CDR3 loop reads CASSGWDRIRSGDEAFF. Written as DNA, the CDR3 is TGTGCCAGCAGCGGATGGGACAGAATAAGAAGCGGAGATGAAGCTTTCTTT.

This clone has a handful of counts. DNA for the CDR3: TGTGCCAGCAGTGACTCAAGCGGGGGGGCATTTGAGCAGTTCTTC. The encoded protein is CASSDSSGGAFEQFF. The V call is TRBV6-4, the J call TRBJ2-1; 10 bases agree with TRBD2. The CDR3 consists of 15 residues. Per germline, CDR1 MRHNA and CDR2 SNTAGT. V lost 0 bases and J lost 9; bases outside the gene matches: 5.

This sequence joins TRBV6-1 and TRBJ1-1; D is ambiguous. V dropped 6 bases and J dropped 2 bases, with 10 bases sitting between them. CDR1 and CDR2 (germline): MNHNS, SASEGT. The CDR3 contains 13 residues. The CDR3 reads CASRMMANTEAFF. CDR3 sequence (DNA): TGTGCCAGCAGGATGATGGCTAACACTGAAGCTTTCTTT.

This clone was observed a few times. This chain's CDR3 is CASSPVGSLSNEQFF. CDR3 sequence (DNA): TGTGCCAGCTCACCAGTAGGGAGTTTAAGCAATGAGCAGTTCTTC. The rearrangement joins TRBV18 to TRBJ2-1, with a weak D call TRBD2 (5 bases). Germline CDR1 and CDR2: KGHSH and LQKENI. The CDR3 covers 15 residues. The V gene lost 2 bases and the J gene lost 6 bases, with 14 bases spanning the gap.

V and J are TRBV19 and TRBJ1-1; TRBD1 is a possible D gene (5 bases). Trimming took off 10 bases at V and 1 base at J, with 16 bases between the two ends. Per the germline V gene, CDR1 is LNHDA and CDR2 is SQIVND (reference sequence). The CDR3 totals 14 residues. CDR3 residues: CATRVLRTNTEAFF. The CDR3 region has the DNA TGTGCCACCAGGGTACTTCGGACGAACACTGAAGCTTTCTTT.

The V and J genes are TRBV5-1 and TRBJ2-7, with 8 bases fitting TRBD1. The germline V gene encodes CDR1 SGHRS and CDR2 YFSETQ. The CDR3 has 15 amino acids. V gave up 0 bases and J gave up 4 bases; unmatched junction bases: 6. CDR3 nucleotide sequence: TGCGCCAGCAGCTTGGAAGGACAGGGTCAGTACGAGCAGTACTTC. It specifies CASSLEGQGQYEQYF.

The genes are TRBV18 and TRBJ2-1, with a possible D match to TRBD2 (6 bases). The CDR3 is made up of 16 amino acids. Per the germline V gene, CDR1 is KGHSH and CDR2 is LQKENI. The germline V and J ends were trimmed by 0 bases and 3 bases, with 12 bases remaining between them. CDR3 amino acids: CASSPPSGGNYNEQFF. The CDR3, as DNA: TGTGCCAGCTCACCACCCAGCGGCGGGAACTACAATGAGCAGTTCTTC. The full variable domain, its missing parts supplied by reference TRBV18 and TRBJ2-1, is NAGVMQNPRHLVRRRGQEARLRCSPMKGHSHVYWYRQLPEEGLKFMVYLQKENIIDESGMPKERFSAEFPKEGPSILRIQQVVRGDSAAYFCASSPPSGGNYNEQFFGPGTRLTVL.

The rearrangement uses TRBV7-3 and TRBJ1-1, with unresolved D. The germline CDR1 and CDR2 sequences are SGHTA and FQGTGA. The CDR3 spans 14 residues. V was clipped by 0 bases and J by 1 base, with 6 bases between them. CDR3 amino acids: CASSLTRQNTEAFF. The CDR3 DNA reads as TGTGCCAGCAGCTTAACACGACAGAACACTGAAGCTTTCTTT.

CDR3 in amino acids: CASSPGTTPEETQYF. CDR3 bases: TGCGCCAGCAGCCCCGGGACTACTCCGGAGGAGACCCAGTACTTC. The chain has TRBV5-1 and TRBJ2-5; 7 bases match TRBD2. CDR3 length: 15 residues. In germline, CDR1 is SGHRS, CDR2 YFSETQ. The V and J ends lost 4 bases and 5 bases, in that order; junction bases with no gene match: 11.

This clone has a handful of counts. CDR3 sequence: CASSRTGAFANTGELFF. CDR3 nucleotide sequence: TGTGCCAGCTCGCGGACAGGGGCGTTCGCGAACACCGGGGAGCTGTTTTTT. The chain employs TRBV2 and TRBJ2-2; 9 positions agree with TRBD1. This CDR3 is 17 amino acids long. Trimming cost V 8 bases and J 0 bases; bases outside gene matches: 10. Germline CDR1 reads SNHLY; CDR2 reads FYNNEI.

This chain links TRBV5-1 with TRBJ2-1; 10 bases agree with TRBD2. After removal of 0 bases from V and 10 bases from J, the junction contained 7 bases not matched to a gene. Germline V gene lookup returns CDR1 SGHRS and CDR2 YFSETQ. The CDR3 has 15 amino acids. CDR3 sequence reads: CASSLAASGSGEQFF. The CDR3 DNA reads TGCGCCAGCAGCTTGGCGGCTAGCGGGAGCGGGGAGCAGTTCTTC. Full variable domain (missing parts from reference TRBV5-1 and TRBJ2-1): KAGVTQTPRYLIKTRGQQVTLSCSPISGHRSVSWYQQTPGQGLQFLFEYFSETQRNKGNFPGRFSGRQFSNSRSEMNVSTLELGDSALYLCASSLAASGSGEQFFGPGTRLTVL.

There are a few counts of this clone. The J gene is TRBJ1-1, the V gene TRBV6-6, with 9 positions matching TRBD1. Germline CDR1 MNHNY, CDR2 SVGAGI (reference sequence). The length of the CDR3 is 15 residues. Unmatched junction bases numbered 10, after V lost 4 bases and J lost 7 bases. CDR3 region: CASSSPGQGSGEAFF. In nucleotides, the CDR3 is TGTGCCAGCAGTTCCCCGGGACAGGGAAGCGGTGAAGCTTTCTTT.

This clone was recorded once. The chain carries TRBV9 and TRBJ2-1; D possibly corresponds to TRBD2 (5 bases). Germline CDR1 reads SGDLS; CDR2 reads YYNGEE. The CDR3 extends over 15 amino acids. Deletions cut 4 bases from V and 5 bases from J, with 16 bases between. CDR3 residues: CASSFYSGGDNEQFF. The DNA of the CDR3 is TGTGCCAGCAGCTTCTACAGCGGTGGTGACAATGAGCAGTTCTTC.

The J gene is TRBJ2-2, the V gene TRBV29-1; 7 nucleotides agree with TRBD1. The trim removed 5 bases at V and 1 base at J, leaving 7 bases unmatched. CDR1 SQVTM and CDR2 ANQGSEA come from the germline V gene. The length of the CDR3 is 15 residues. As DNA, the CDR3 is TGCAGCGTTCTCAACCGGGACAGGAACACCGGGGAGCTGTTTTTT. This translates into CSVLNRDRNTGELFF.

On this clone itself: This sample includes further DNA sequences coding for the same CDR3. This chain links TRBV7-8 with TRBJ1-1; tentatively, D is TRBD1 (5 bases). Germline assignment: CDR1 SGHVS and CDR2 FQNEAQ. Trimming removed 1 base from V and 0 bases from J, with 9 bases in between. The CDR3 spans 15 residues. The CDR3 DNA reads TGTGCCAGCAGCTTAGGGGGGGTTATGAACACTGAAGCTTTCTTT. Translation: CASSLGGVMNTEAFF.

The V and J genes are TRBV12-5 and TRBJ2-3; 7 bases fit TRBD2. The CDR3 covers 16 residues. CDR1 and CDR2 from the germline V gene are LGHNT and FRNRAP. The ends lost 1 base at V and 5 bases at J; junction bases unmatched: 9. CDR3 coding DNA: TGTGCTAGTGGTTTGGGACTAGCTCAAGTGGGAGATACGCAGTATTTT. Translating it yields CASGLGLAQVGDTQYF.

The gene calls are TRBV2 and TRBJ1-1; the match to TRBD1 covers 7 bases. V was clipped by 10 bases and J by 2 bases; unmatched bases: 7. The CDR3 totals 13 residues. CDR1 is SNHLY and CDR2 is FYNNEI in the germline V gene. The CDR3 region is CAIFRDRNTEAFF. The CDR3 DNA sequence: TGTGCCATCTTCCGGGACAGAAACACTGAAGCTTTCTTT.

V usage is TRBV5-1 and J usage is TRBJ1-5, with 7 bases that match TRBD1. V trimming: 4 bases; J trimming: 4 bases; junction bases outside the gene matches: 8. The CDR3 is 15 residues long. The germline V gene encodes CDR1 SGHRS and CDR2 YFSETQ. The CDR3 nucleotides are TGCGCCAGCAGCAAAGGGACAGAGGGAAATCAGCCCCAGCATTTT. Amino acid sequence: CASSKGTEGNQPQHF. Full variable domain (missing parts from reference TRBV5-1 and TRBJ1-5): KAGVTQTPRYLIKTRGQQVTLSCSPISGHRSVSWYQQTPGQGLQFLFEYFSETQRNKGNFPGRFSGRQFSNSRSEMNVSTLELGDSALYLCASSKGTEGNQPQHFGDGTRLSIL.

In nucleotides, the CDR3 is TGTGCCAGCAGCCTACAGGGGGCGGGTGAAAAACTGTTTTTT. Protein product: CASSLQGAGEKLFF. The chain has TRBV28 and TRBJ1-4; TRBD1 matches 9 bases. Germline CDR1 and CDR2: MDHEN and SYDVKM. The trim removed 6 bases at V and 7 bases at J, leaving 6 bases unmatched. The CDR3 totals 14 residues.

DNA of the CDR3: TGCGCCAGCAGCCAAGCGTCTAGCGGGTACACAGATACGCAGTATTTT. Translated: CASSQASSGYTDTQYF. The gene calls are TRBV4-1 and TRBJ2-3; 8 bases align to TRBD2. There are 16 residues in the CDR3. The trim removed 1 base at V and 2 bases at J, leaving 5 bases unmatched. The germline V gene has CDR1 MGHRA and CDR2 YSYEKL.

The rearrangement uses TRBV2 and TRBJ1-2, with D perhaps matching TRBD1 (5 bases). CDR1 is SNHLY and CDR2 is FYNNEI in the germline V gene. CDR3 size: 16 residues. The germline V and J ends were trimmed by 6 bases and 5 bases, with 22 bases remaining between them. The CDR3 nucleotides read TGTGCCAGCAGCGGCTCCGCCCGCGGGACGGCTTATGGCTACACCTTC. Amino acids: CASSGSARGTAYGYTF.